The 2 T cell receptor beta chains in this list originate from one sample, sequenced in a study of blood T cell repertoires in COVID-19. Profiled with immunoSEQ multiplex PCR; TCRdb holds only in-frame clones, not every one. The sample carries about 150,000 clones, more than 75% recorded once. Sequenced sample: peripheral blood. The receptors shown here come from a man aged 55 to 70 with acute or convalescent COVID-19.

This clone has only a few counts. This chain connects TRBV10-3 to TRBJ1-1; 7 bases align to TRBD1. With 8 bases clipped from V and 8 bases from J, the junction kept 11 bases outside the gene matches. Germline CDR1 reads ENHRY; CDR2 reads SYGVKD. CDR3 length equals 13 residues. This CDR3 is CAIRQGPLLEAFF. As DNA, the CDR3 is TGTGCCATCCGACAGGGACCGCTGCTAGAAGCTTTCTTT.

This chain uses TRBV11-3 with TRBJ2-1, with D tentatively TRBD1 (6 bases). The CDR3 consists of 14 residues. CDR1 is SGHNT and CDR2 is YENEEA in the germline V gene. V lost 5 bases, J lost 4 bases, and 12 bases lay in between. CDR3 coding DNA: TGTGCCAGCAGCCCGACAGGACGATACAATGAGCAGTTCTTC. This encodes CASSPTGRYNEQFF.